This record concerns one TCR beta chain sequence. A few counts support this clonotype. The clone's antigen remains unknown. Per-base qualities were not stored, and no clone one base away is much larger. Including cysteine and phenylalanine, the CDR3 has 15 amino acids. Just the 45-base CDR3 DNA is kept, in frame starting at base 1. The junction shows trimming of 5 bases on V and 1 base on J, plus 13 bases between the germline ends. According to the germline V gene, CDR1 reads MNHEY and CDR2 reads SVGAGI. These data originate in a study of human T cells and chemical hapten exposure (dated by TCRdb to the early 2020s). Regarding the complete study: For sensitization, 2% DPC in acetone was applied to a 2 cm by 2 cm area of upper inner arm skin. Weekly therapeutic DPC doses were additionally applied to the scalp of patients throughout the approximately 25-week study period. Patch testing was performed on the upper back with Finn chambers containing 0.01% DPC, and the patch tests were scored after 6 days according to International Contact Dermatitis Research Group standards. The patient cohort, mostly female, included alopecia areata with under or over 50% scalp involvement, alopecia totalis and alopecia universalis. Libraries were combined into a pool for sequencing, and differences in TCR yield between samples came mainly from small differences in library volumes within the pool. Peripheral blood TCR repertoire changes were tracked in vivo in alopecia patients during primary and secondary sensitization to the hapten diphenylcyclopropenone (DPC). Blood was sampled from patients pre-sensitization (week 0) and at 2, 6 and about 24 weeks after DPC sensitization. Twenty-nine alopecia patients provided blood for TCR sequencing at one to four time points (pre-sensitization, 2, 6 and 24 weeks). Results and caveats for the whole study, not just this receptor: Repeated subsampling changed both the strength of the expansion versus patch-test correlation and the threshold at which the correlation became significant. Patch test score was positively correlated with the number of PT1 expanded TCRs, with significance at thresholds 8, 16 and 32 but not at 4. Significantly more large CDR3 similarity clusters were formed by expanded TCRs than by pre-sensitization or healthy control sets, consistent with antigen-driven responses. The number of TCRs above 1 in 1000 frequency did not change with DPC sensitization; there was no evidence of global repertoire structure alterations. Because all patients had alopecia, a presumed autoimmune disease, the immune response of the patients might differ from that of healthy individuals.

Library creation used RACE. Instrument used: NextSeq 500. During library preparation, unique molecular identifiers were attached to individual cDNA molecules so that TCRs could be counted in a quantitative, reproducible way. For every blood RNA sample, sequencing covered both the TCR alpha and TCR beta chains. In the source study's methods: Samples had a median of roughly 100,000 TCRs, with a range from about 23,224 to 700,000. V, J and CDR3 annotation of the TCR reads was carried out using the Decombinator software suite. Every sample was subsampled to the same number of TCRs (28,000) for the PS versus PT1 abundance plots. Expanded TCRs were defined as absent before sensitization and observed at least eight times at the 2-week time point. TCRdb ran its own pipeline on the public reads, namely fastp trimming at Q25 and MiXCR clone calling, and kept in-frame beta chains. Records with the same CDR3 protein are collapsed into one entry carrying the most frequent genes and DNA. The V and J calls were not made by the authors but by TCRdb's processing. The sample records some 57,000 distinct CDR3 sequences, less than 10% of which are singletons. The ten largest make up over 1.5% of the sample.

The time point tag for this specimen amounts to: patch test 2, 6 weeks after DPC sensitization. The treatment or condition tag for this specimen amounts to: therapeutic diphenylcyclopropenone sensitization with weekly scalp DPC. Blood at each patch-test visit was drawn before the patch test was applied. Patients were considered eligible if aged 18 to 70, diagnosed with alopecia and deemed suitable for DPC therapy, and patients were excluded if pregnant. Total RNA was extracted from unfractionated whole blood that had been collected in Tempus Blood RNA tubes. This sample comprised whole blood, obtained in connection with sensitization to the hapten diphenylcyclopropenone (DPC). This TCR came from a woman between 45 and 65 years old with alopecia areata. Some clones in this sample may be carry-over from other donors' samples. Here the chain combines TRBV6-5 and TRBJ2-3; no confident D gene assignment can be made. This receptor has the CDR3 CASSNPAGGTDTQYF. The nucleotide sequence reads TGTGCCAGCAGTAACCCCGCAGGAGGCACAGATACGCAGTATTTT.